Listed below are T cell receptor beta chains from one sample, sequenced in a study of OX40 agonist ivuxolimab in advanced cancers. Profiling relied on immunoSEQ multiplex PCR, and the TCRdb table lists in-frame clones only, not all of them. This table has roughly 58,000 clones, 77% appearing once. The specimen was CD4+ or CD8+ T cells sorted from blood, collected in a trial of the OX40 agonist ivuxolimab. The receptors shown here come from an adult with an advanced solid tumor such as melanoma, head and neck, liver or kidney cancer. CDR3s include the opening cysteine and the closing phenylalanine or tryptophan. The D gene is left open where the match is weak. Where a row states a size, it is once, few, many or the class of an expanded clone; other rows omit it.

j_call clone_size d_call v_call cdr3_aa cdr3_nt
TRBJ1-1 medium-sized TRBD1 TRBV5-6 CASSFGTGTGNTEAFF TGTGCCAGCAGCTTCGGGACCGGGACAGGGAACACTGAAGCTTTCTTT
TRBJ2-3 - TRBD1 TRBV4-3 CASSQAGQETGTQYF TGCGCCAGCAGCCAAGCAGGACAGGAGACGGGGACGCAGTATTTT
TRBJ2-2 - TRBD2 TRBV7-3 CASSLGPGLANTGELFF TGTGCCAGCAGCTTAGGTCCGGGACTAGCGAACACCGGGGAGCTGTTTTTT
TRBJ2-1 - TRBD2 TRBV19 CASSVMAGAHNEQFF TGTGCCAGTAGTGTCATGGCGGGAGCTCACAATGAGCAGTTCTTC
TRBJ2-5 - TRBD2 TRBV5-4 CASSKLANQETQYF TGTGCCAGCAGCAAACTAGCGAACCAAGAGACCCAGTACTTC
TRBJ1-5 - - TRBV30 CAWSRRDNQPQHF TGTGCCTGGAGCCGCAGGGACAATCAGCCCCAGCATTTT
TRBJ2-1 - - TRBV7-6 CASSLGLHHHEQFF TGTGCCAGCAGCTTAGGACTCCATCACCATGAGCAGTTCTTC
TRBJ1-2 - - TRBV7-9 CASSSRTPGFGYTF TGTGCCAGCAGCTCTCGGACCCCTGGGTTTGGCTACACCTTC
TRBJ1-2 - - TRBV11-2 CASSLARGTGYTF TGTGCCAGCAGCTTAGCCCGGGGCACTGGCTACACCTTC
TRBJ2-7 - TRBD1 TRBV28 CASSSPGQGNYEQYF TGTGCCAGCAGTTCACCGGGACAGGGTAACTACGAGCAGTACTTC
TRBJ1-4 - - TRBV6-5 CASSETVNEKLFF TGTGCCAGCAGTGAAACTGTTAATGAAAAACTGTTTTTT
TRBJ2-3 once TRBD2 TRBV7-6 CASSLAATSGRTDTQYF TGTGCCAGCAGCTTAGCGGCGACTAGCGGGAGGACAGATACGCAGTATTTT
TRBJ2-1 - - TRBV6-5 CASSVTSKANEQFF TGTGCCAGCTCGGTGACCTCAAAGGCCAATGAGCAGTTCTTC
TRBJ1-4 few - TRBV2 CASSGSGEKLFF TGTGCCAGCAGTGGAAGTGGGGAAAAACTGTTTTTT
TRBJ1-3 - - TRBV15 CATSRGAGNTIYF TGTGCCACCAGCAGAGGGGCTGGAAACACCATATATTTT
TRBJ2-4 - - TRBV29-1 CSVEDGRGAKNIQYF TGCAGCGTTGAAGACGGCAGGGGAGCCAAAAACATTCAGTACTTC
TRBJ1-4 - TRBD1 TRBV28 CASSGGQEFNEKLFF TGTGCCAGCAGTGGAGGACAGGAGTTTAATGAAAAACTGTTTTTT
TRBJ2-5 few - TRBV5-1 CASSLTSFGETQYF TGCGCCAGCAGCTTAACTAGCTTTGGGGAGACCCAGTACTTC
TRBJ2-1 once TRBD2 TRBV28 CASRPSGSPHVNEQFF TGTGCCAGCAGGCCTAGCGGGAGCCCTCATGTCAATGAGCAGTTCTTC
TRBJ1-1 - - TRBV7-8 CASSYRVSNTEAFF TGTGCCAGCAGCTACAGGGTTTCGAACACTGAAGCTTTCTTT
TRBJ1-2 - TRBD1 TRBV18 CASSPRPAIGGGYTF TGTGCCAGCTCACCACGGCCTGCAATAGGGGGCGGCTACACCTTC
TRBJ1-4 - - TRBV10-3 CAISTSTAATNEKLFF TGTGCCATCAGCACCTCGACAGCTGCAACTAATGAAAAACTGTTTTTT
TRBJ2-3 - TRBD1 TRBV7-3 CASSLTGQIKYF TGTGCCAGCAGCTTAACGGGACAGATTAAGTATTTT
TRBJ1-5 - TRBD1 TRBV6-5 CASSSTGANQPQHF TGTGCCAGCAGCTCCACAGGGGCCAATCAGCCCCAGCATTTT